The next 17 T cell receptor beta chains were all read from a single sample in a study of blood T cells in healthy people across ages (dated by TCRdb to the mid-2010s). Library prep was done by 5' RACE. TCRdb lists the instrument as Illumina HiSeq 2500. The second PCR ran for about 6 to 11 cycles and used a J-beta primer mix along with a sample-barcoded 5' primer. TCRdb reworked the public reads: Q25 trimming with fastp, MiXCR clone assembly, productive beta chains retained. Merged by CDR3 protein, the rows form single entries marked with the most common genes and DNA. The sample table records 1,300,000 or so distinct CDR3 sequences; approximately 60% of these occur just once. Clones ranked in the top ten supply roughly 6.3% of the sample. The sequenced material came from blood. The receptor source for this set is a man aged 18 to 29 in good health.

J is TRBJ1-5 and V is TRBV7-2; a possible D gene is TRBD1 (6 bases). Germline CDR1 and CDR2: SGHTA and FQGNSA. The V end was cut by 5 bases, the J end by 3 bases, with 11 bases between. This CDR3 is built from 14 residues. The CDR3 here is CASSVPGANQPQHF. The CDR3 region has the DNA TGTGCCAGCAGCGTACCAGGGGCCAATCAGCCCCAGCATTTT.

Notes on this clonotype: Being one base from a much bigger clone, this may be a read error. V and J are TRBV27 and TRBJ1-2; unclear D gene. The CDR3 spans 14 residues. Germline loops: CDR1 MNHEY, CDR2 SMNVEV (reference sequence). CDR3 protein: CASSLAGGNYDYTF. The CDR3 DNA sequence: TGTGCCAGCAGTTTAGCGGGCGGAAACTATGACTACACCTTC.

The V call is TRBV7-9, the J call TRBJ2-7, with D unclear. The CDR3 is 12 amino acids. CDR1 is SEHNR, CDR2 FQNEAQ, per germline (reference sequence). The V gene lost 5 bases and the J gene lost 5 bases, with 10 bases spanning the gap. CDR3 coding DNA: TGTGCCAGCAGCAAAGCTGTCCACGAGCAGTACTTC. It encodes CASSKAVHEQYF. Drawing the rest from reference TRBV7-9 and TRBJ2-7, the complete variable domain is DTGVSQNPRHKITKRGQNVTFRCDPISEHNRLYWYRQTLGQGPEFLTYFQNEAQLEKSRLLSDRFSAERPKGSFSTLEIQRTEQGDSAMYLCASSKAVHEQYFGPGTRLTVT.

J is TRBJ2-4 and V is TRBV12-3 or TRBV12-4, with a tentative D call TRBD2 (6 bases). Trimming removed 6 bases at V and 1 base at J, with 10 bases between. The CDR3 length is 14 residues. This chain's CDR3 is CASSLTSAKNIQYF. The CDR3 region has the DNA TGTGCCAGCAGCTTAACTAGCGCCAAAAACATTCAGTACTTC.

This chain links TRBV12-3 or TRBV12-4 with TRBJ2-2, with D tentatively TRBD2 (7 bases). The length of the CDR3 is 15 residues. Trimming shortened V by 3 bases and J by 3 bases, and 11 bases separated the two germline ends. CDR3 nucleotides: TGTGCCAGCAGTTTCCGGGGGGCGGACACCGGGGAGCTGTTTTTT. Translation gives CASSFRGADTGELFF.

The J gene is TRBJ2-3, the V gene TRBV15; D is uncertain. Germline-derived CDR1 and CDR2 are LNHNV and YYDKDF (reference sequence). The CDR3 totals 14 residues. V was clipped by 4 bases and J by 2 bases, with 10 bases between them. The CDR3 loop reads CATSILSYTDTQYF. In DNA form, the CDR3 reads TGTGCCACCAGCATTTTGTCATACACAGATACGCAGTATTTT.

The genes are TRBV12-3 or TRBV12-4 and TRBJ2-7; tentatively, D is TRBD2 (6 bases). V lost 4 bases and J 0 bases, leaving 13 bases between the germline ends. The CDR3 runs 15 residues. In nucleotides, the CDR3 is TGTGCCAGCAGTTCCCTTAGCGGTACCTCCTACGAGCAGTACTTC. It translates to CASSSLSGTSYEQYF.

V gene TRBV2 combines with J gene TRBJ2-1; 11 nucleotides line up with TRBD2. Germline-derived CDR1 and CDR2 are SNHLY and FYNNEI. V gave up 5 bases and J gave up 8 bases; unmatched junction bases: 5. This CDR3 is 14 amino acids long. CDR3 residues: CASSSVAGGYEQFF. The CDR3 DNA reads as TGTGCCAGCAGTTCGGTAGCGGGAGGGTATGAGCAGTTCTTC.

The chain uses TRBV20-1 and TRBJ2-1; 9 bases align to TRBD2. The germline V gene has CDR1 DFQATT and CDR2 SNEGSKA (reference sequence). This CDR3 spans 13 amino acids. V lost 3 bases, J lost 8 bases, and 5 bases stayed unmatched. CDR3 sequence: CSARGLAGHEQFF. In DNA form, the CDR3 reads TGCAGTGCTAGGGGGCTAGCGGGGCATGAGCAGTTCTTC.

V gene TRBV15 combines with J gene TRBJ2-7; D may be TRBD1 or TRBD2 (6 bases each). The germline CDR1 and CDR2 sequences are LNHNV and YYDKDF (reference sequence). Trimming pared 5 bases from V and 0 bases from J, leaving 17 bases between. The CDR3 length is 16 residues. The CDR3 is CATSGEWRGVSYEQYF. The CDR3 DNA follows: TGTGCCACCAGCGGGGAATGGAGGGGGGTCTCCTACGAGCAGTACTTC.

On this clonotype: Sequence at one end of the junction differs from germline and may be a read error. V and J are TRBV7-9 and TRBJ2-5, with TRBD1 as a possible D gene (5 bases). The V gene's germline CDR1 is SEHNR and CDR2 FQNEAQ (reference sequence). The CDR3 consists of 15 residues. The CDR3 region is CASSFTGVYQETRYF. The CDR3 bases are TGTGCCAGCAGCTTTACAGGAGTGTACCAAGAGACCCGGTACTTC.

This rearrangement joins TRBV12-3 or TRBV12-4 to TRBJ2-3, with a weak D call TRBD2 (7 bases). The V end lost 3 bases, the J end lost 2 bases, and 18 bases lay between the germline ends. The CDR3 runs to 17 residues. CDR3 in DNA: TGTGCCAGCAGTTTTGCCCCCGTGGCGGGGGCCACAGATACGCAGTATTTT. Translated: CASSFAPVAGATDTQYF.

V gene TRBV21-1 combines with J gene TRBJ1-2; the table assigns TRBD1, which was not confirmed against the DNA. TRBV21-1 counts as a pseudogene. This CDR3 comprises 12 residues. As DNA, the CDR3 is TGTGCCAGCAGCAAAGATCCCGGTGGCTACACCTTC. This translates into CASSKDPGGYTF.

The chain combines TRBV7-9 with TRBJ2-1; the D gene is possibly TRBD1 (5 bases). The CDR3 is 15 residues long. The ends were cut back, 5 bases at V and 8 bases at J, with 19 bases in the middle. CDR1 and CDR2 (germline): SEHNR, FQNEAQ (reference sequence). Here the CDR3 reads CASSLIQGWGYEQFF. In DNA, the CDR3 is TGTGCCAGCAGCCTCATCCAGGGATGGGGCTATGAGCAGTTCTTC.

J is TRBJ2-3 and V is TRBV4-2; no clear D. This CDR3 has 14 residues. V was cut by 7 bases and J by 2 bases, with 13 bases left in between. Germline V gives CDR1 LGHNA, CDR2 YNFKEQ. Here the CDR3 reads CASNADPSTDTQYF. DNA for the CDR3: TGTGCCAGCAACGCTGACCCGTCCACAGATACGCAGTATTTT.

The rearrangement links TRBV27 to TRBJ2-1, with D perhaps given as TRBD1 or TRBD2 (5 bases each). This CDR3 spans 14 amino acids. Germline V gives CDR1 MNHEY, CDR2 SMNVEV (reference sequence). With 7 bases removed from V and 10 bases from J, the gap between germline ends came to 20 bases. Here the CDR3 reads CASKFRGQSYEQFF. The CDR3 DNA is TGTGCCAGCAAGTTCCGGGGCCAGAGTTACGAGCAGTTCTTC.

This clonotype has more than one count but fewer than ten. The V gene is TRBV4-2, the J gene TRBJ2-1; D is tentatively TRBD1 or TRBD2 (5 bases each). V shed 1 base and J shed 6 bases, with 16 bases lying between them. CDR3 length equals 16 residues. Germline lookup yields CDR1 LGHNA and CDR2 YNFKEQ. The CDR3 DNA sequence: TGTGCCAGCAGCCAAGTAGGTCTAGTGGGACCCAATGAGCAGTTCTTC. Its protein is CASSQVGLVGPNEQFF.